This note documents a single T cell receptor beta chain sequence. Each CDR3 protein is one row after TCRdb ran MiXCR on the PCR reads. There are about 19,000 distinct CDR3 sequences in the sample; 46% occur only once, and approximately 19% lies in the top ten. The data stem from a study of CD4 and CD8 cells across lung adenocarcinoma regions. Samples came from patients with localized non-small cell lung adenocarcinoma. The receptor's source is a male donor with lung adenocarcinoma. The CD4 and CD8 labels of this study may be unreliable. The sample taken for sequencing was CD4+ T cells from the margin of a lung tumor.

The CDR3 here is CASSQEGPSATDTQYF. The CDR3 DNA follows: TGTGCCAGCAGCCAAGAGGGGCCGTCCGCCACAGATACTCAGTACTTC. V is TRBV4-2 and J is TRBJ2-3; D possibly corresponds to TRBD1 (5 bases). The assigned J gene may be wrong: the sequence end matches TRBJ2-4 better. Germline V lookup: CDR1 LGHNA, CDR2 YNFKEQ. The CDR3 extends over 16 amino acids.